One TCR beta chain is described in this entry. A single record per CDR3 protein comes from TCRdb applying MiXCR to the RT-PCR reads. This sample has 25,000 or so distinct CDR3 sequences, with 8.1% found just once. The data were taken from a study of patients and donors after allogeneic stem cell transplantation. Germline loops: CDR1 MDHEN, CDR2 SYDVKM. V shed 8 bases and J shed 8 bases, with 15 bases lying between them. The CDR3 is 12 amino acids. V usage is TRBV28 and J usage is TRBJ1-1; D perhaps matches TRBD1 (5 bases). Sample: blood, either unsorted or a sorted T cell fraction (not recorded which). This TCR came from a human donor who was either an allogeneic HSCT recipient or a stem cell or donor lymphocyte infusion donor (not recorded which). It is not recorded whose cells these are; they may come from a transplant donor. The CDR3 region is CASAPGLSEAFF. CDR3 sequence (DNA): TGTGCCAGCGCCCCGGGACTTTCCGAAGCTTTCTTT.